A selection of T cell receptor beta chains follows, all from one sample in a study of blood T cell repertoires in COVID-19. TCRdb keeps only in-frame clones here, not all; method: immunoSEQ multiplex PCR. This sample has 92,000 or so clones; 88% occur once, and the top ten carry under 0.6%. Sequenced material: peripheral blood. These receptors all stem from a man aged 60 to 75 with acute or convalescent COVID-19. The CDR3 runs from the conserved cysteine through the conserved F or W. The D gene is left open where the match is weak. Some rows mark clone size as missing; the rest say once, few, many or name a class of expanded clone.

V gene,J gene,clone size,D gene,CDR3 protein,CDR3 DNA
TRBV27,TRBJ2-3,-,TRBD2,CASSLSGSYGLAGGADTQYF,TGTGCCAGCAGTTTATCGGGAAGCTACGGACTAGCGGGGGGAGCCGATACGCAGTATTTT
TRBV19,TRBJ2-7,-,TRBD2,CASNQAGGPYEQYF,TGTGCCAGTAATCAAGCGGGAGGGCCATACGAGCAGTACTTC
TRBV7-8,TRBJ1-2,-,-,CASSLGVQVLGYTF,TGTGCCAGCAGCTTAGGGGTCCAGGTGCTTGGCTACACCTTC
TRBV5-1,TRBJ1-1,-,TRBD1,CASSPRTGVLLGVEAFF,TGCGCCAGCAGCCCGAGGACAGGGGTCCTTTTGGGTGTTGAAGCTTTCTTT
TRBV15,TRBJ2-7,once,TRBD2,CATSRERAGGAQYF,TGTGCCACCAGCAGAGAGCGGGCGGGGGGCGCGCAGTACTTC
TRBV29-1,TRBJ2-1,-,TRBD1,CSDRQGNEQFF,TGCAGCGATAGACAGGGGAACGAGCAGTTCTTC
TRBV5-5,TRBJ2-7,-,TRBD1,CASSLGTGGLYEQYF,TGTGCCAGCAGCTTGGGGACAGGGGGCCTCTACGAGCAGTACTTC
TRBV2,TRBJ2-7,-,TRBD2,CATKAGGGIYEQYF,TGTGCCACAAAGGCGGGGGGGGGAATCTACGAGCAGTACTTC
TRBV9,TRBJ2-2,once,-,CASSPAAGELFF,TGTGCCAGCAGCCCCGCGGCCGGGGAGCTGTTTTTT
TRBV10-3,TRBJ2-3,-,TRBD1,CAISVGQGEWGTDTQYF,TGTGCCATCAGTGTTGGACAGGGGGAGTGGGGCACAGATACGCAGTATTTT
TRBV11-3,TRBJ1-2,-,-,CASSLGGLHNYGYTF,TGTGCCAGCAGCTTAGGGGGCCTCCATAACTATGGCTACACCTTC
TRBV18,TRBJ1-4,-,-,CASSPEATNEKLFF,TGTGCCAGCTCACCCGAGGCAACTAATGAAAAACTGTTTTTT
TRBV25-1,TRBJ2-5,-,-,CASSDWTASPETQYF,TGTGCCAGCAGTGATTGGACAGCCTCGCCGGAGACCCAGTACTTC
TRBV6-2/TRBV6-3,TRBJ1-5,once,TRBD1,CASSYLGQGMRQPQHF,TGTGCCAGCAGTTACCTGGGACAGGGGATGAGGCAGCCCCAGCATTTT
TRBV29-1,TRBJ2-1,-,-,CSFAIGTSVLF,-
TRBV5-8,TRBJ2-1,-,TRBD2,CASSLGASGATGEQFF,TGTGCCAGCAGCTTGGGGGCTAGCGGGGCCACAGGTGAGCAGTTCTTC
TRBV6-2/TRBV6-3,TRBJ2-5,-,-,CASSPGTSVQETQYF,TGTGCCAGCAGCCCGGGGACTTCCGTCCAAGAGACCCAGTACTTC
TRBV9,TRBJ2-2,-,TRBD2,CASSVIAGGPDTGELFF,TGTGCCAGCAGCGTAATAGCGGGAGGGCCTGACACCGGGGAGTTGTTTTTT
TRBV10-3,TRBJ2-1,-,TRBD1,CAIRTGGEIREQFF,TGTGCCATCAGGACAGGGGGCGAGATTAGGGAGCAGTTCTTC
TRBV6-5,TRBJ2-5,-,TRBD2,CASSGKETQYF,TGTGCCAGTAGCGGGAAAGAGACCCAGTACTTC
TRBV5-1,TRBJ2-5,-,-,CASSSTLGETQYF,TGCGCCAGCAGCTCTACACTAGGGGAGACCCAGTACTTC
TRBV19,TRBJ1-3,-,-,CASSITAGNTIYF,TGTGCCAGTAGTATTACAGCTGGAAACACCATATATTTT
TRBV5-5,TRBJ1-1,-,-,CASSLAPGGGTEAFF,TGTGCCAGCAGCTTGGCACCGGGTGGAGGGACTGAAGCTTTCTTT
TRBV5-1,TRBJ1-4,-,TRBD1,CASSRGQERINEKLFF,TGCGCCAGCAGCAGAGGACAGGAACGTATTAATGAAAAACTGTTTTTT
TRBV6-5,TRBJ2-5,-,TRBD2,CASSYVGLEETQYF,TGTGCCAGCAGTTACGTCGGACTAGAAGAGACCCAGTACTTC
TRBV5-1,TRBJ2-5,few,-,CASSPYSQETQYF,TGCGCCAGCAGCCCCTACAGTCAAGAGACCCAGTACTTC
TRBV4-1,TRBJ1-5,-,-,CASSQDMGGGQPQHF,TGCGCCAGCAGCCAAGATATGGGAGGCGGTCAGCCCCAGCATTTT
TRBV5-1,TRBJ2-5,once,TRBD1,CASSFFGGQVRQETQYF,TGCGCCAGCAGCTTTTTCGGTGGACAGGTCCGGCAAGAGACCCAGTACTTC
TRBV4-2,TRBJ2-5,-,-,CASSQDRGTQYF,TGTGCCAGCAGCCAAGATCGGGGGACCCAGTACTTC
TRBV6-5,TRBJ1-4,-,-,CASSHPGDEKLFF,TGTGCCAGCAGTCATCCTGGAGATGAAAAACTGTTTTTT
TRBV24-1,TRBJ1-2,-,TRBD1,CATSDSTGQGARGYTF,TGTGCCACCAGTGATTCCACCGGACAGGGGGCGCGTGGCTACACCTTC
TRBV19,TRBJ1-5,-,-,CASSARGWDQPQHF,TGTGCCAGTAGTGCCAGGGGTTGGGATCAGCCCCAGCATTTT
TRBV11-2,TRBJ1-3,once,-,CASSPPGLSGNTIYF,TGTGCCAGCAGCCCCCCAGGCCTCTCTGGAAACACCATATATTTT
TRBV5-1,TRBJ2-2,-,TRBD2,CASSTLAGVNTGELFF,TGCGCCAGCAGCACACTAGCGGGAGTGAACACCGGGGAGCTGTTTTTT
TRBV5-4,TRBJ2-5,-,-,CASSSVPGLKETQYF,TGTGCCAGCAGCTCTGTCCCGGGACTCAAAGAGACCCAGTACTTC
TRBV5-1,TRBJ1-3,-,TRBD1,CASSPDRAGNTIYF,TGCGCCAGCAGCCCGGACAGGGCTGGAAACACCATATATTTT
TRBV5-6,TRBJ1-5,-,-,CASSLKPGGSNQPQHF,TGTGCCAGCAGCTTGAAACCGGGGGGTAGCAATCAGCCCCAGCATTTT
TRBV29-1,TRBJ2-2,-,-,CSVDTGGTGELFF,TGCAGCGTTGATACTGGGGGGACCGGGGAGCTGTTTTTT
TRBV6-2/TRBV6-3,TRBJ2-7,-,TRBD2,CASSYKGNSGRADEQYF,TGTGCCAGCAGTTACAAGGGAAACAGCGGGAGGGCCGACGAGCAGTACTTC
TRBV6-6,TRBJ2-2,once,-,CASSRDSPSTGELFF,TGTGCCAGCAGCCGTGACAGCCCGAGCACCGGGGAGCTGTTTTTT
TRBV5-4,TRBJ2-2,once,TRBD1,CASSLALIGTGVNTGELFF,TGTGCCAGCAGCTTGGCCTTGATCGGGACAGGGGTGAACACCGGGGAGCTGTTTTTT
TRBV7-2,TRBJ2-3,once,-,CASSLLDTQYF,TGTGCCAGCAGCTTACTAGATACGCAGTATTTT
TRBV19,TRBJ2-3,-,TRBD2,CASSITSGDTDTQYF,TGTGCCAGTAGTATAACTAGCGGGGACACAGATACGCAGTATTTT
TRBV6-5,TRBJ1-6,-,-,CASRRGEDSPLHF,TGTGCCAGCCGTAGGGGTGAGGATTCACCCCTCCACTTT
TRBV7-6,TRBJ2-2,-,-,CASSLARDKPNTGELFF,TGTGCCAGCAGCTTAGCGAGGGACAAACCGAACACCGGGGAGCTGTTTTTT
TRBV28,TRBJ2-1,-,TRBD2,CASSLSGRARFEQFF,TGTGCCAGCAGTCTTAGCGGGAGGGCCCGATTTGAGCAGTTCTTC
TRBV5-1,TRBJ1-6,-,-,CASSPRQSDNSPLHF,TGCGCCAGCAGCCCCCGCCAGTCCGATAATTCACCCCTCCACTTT
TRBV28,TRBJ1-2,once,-,CASSKLWGQGGYTF,TGTGCCAGCAGCAAACTTTGGGGGCAGGGTGGCTACACCTTC
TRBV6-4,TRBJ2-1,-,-,CASSDSPQGGSYNEQFF,TGTGCCAGCAGTGACTCTCCCCAGGGGGGATCCTACAATGAGCAGTTCTTC
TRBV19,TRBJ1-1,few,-,CASSMPGFEDTEAFF,TGTGCCAGTAGTATGCCCGGGTTCGAGGACACTGAAGCTTTCTTT
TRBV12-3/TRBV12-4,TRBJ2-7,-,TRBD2,CASRAGHHYEQYF,TGTGCCAGCAGAGCGGGGCATCACTACGAGCAGTACTTC
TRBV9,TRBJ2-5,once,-,CASSPYQQRDFKETQYF,TGTGCCAGCAGCCCTTACCAGCAGAGGGATTTCAAAGAGACCCAGTACTTC